This T cell receptor (beta chain) was retrieved from a study of T-cell memory formation after mild COVID-19. Study in general: TCR clusters showed largely donor specificity.

This CDR3 is 12 amino acids long. V was pared by 8 bases and J by 0 bases, with 5 bases between. Germline V lookup: CDR1 SGHAT, CDR2 FQNNGV. 5'RACE primed at constant segments yielded TCR alpha and TCR beta cDNA libraries bearing sample barcodes and UMIs. TCRdb processed the 5' RACE reads anew with MiXCR; each CDR3 protein has one entry. The sample carries 250,000 to 350,000 distinct CDR3 sequences, approximately 15% recorded once. Notes on the study in general: Cross-reactive memory appears to have joined, as suggested by some responding clones showing up in pre-infection memory. The main location of contracting CD4+ clones was CM and EM, and that of contracting CD8+ clones was EMRA.

A note on this clonotype: Antigen unknown.

The clonotype originates from a man in his late teens or twenties who had mild COVID-19 (a few samples of this study predate the infection). Cell type and time point are not known. Sample: PBMCs or a T cell subset sorted from them (not recorded which). This chain uses TRBV11-2 with TRBJ2-1; D is undetermined. The DNA of the CDR3 is TGTGCCAGCCGAAACTCCTACAATGAGCAGTTCTTC. Translation: CASRNSYNEQFF.